This T cell receptor (beta chain) was sequenced for a study of post-analysis software for immune sequencing data. This clonotype occurred a few times. Its antigen is unknown. Broader study findings: Controls showed lower frequencies than patients for a handful of TRBV segments, and TRBV5-6, TRBV5-1 and TRBV20-1 were among these.

The library was made from cDNA and included unique molecular identifiers. TCRdb called the PCR reads again in MiXCR, with one record for every CDR3 protein. The top ten hold roughly 6% of the sample, which has more than 500,000 distinct CDR3 sequences, 30% to 40% seen once. The CDR3 totals 17 residues. V dropped 5 bases and J dropped 0 bases, with 20 bases sitting between them. The germline gives CDR1 SGHDN, CDR2 FVKESK. Sequenced: blood. The receptor was isolated from a girl under 18 with multiple sclerosis. This chain links TRBV14 with TRBJ2-7; D not resolved. The CDR3 coding sequence is TGTGCCAGCAGCTTTCCCCCGGACCTAAACCTCTCCTACGAGCAGTACTTC. Amino acids: CASSFPPDLNLSYEQYF.